This T cell receptor (beta chain) stems from a study of OX40 agonist ivuxolimab in advanced cancers. Background on the study: All patients had ivuxolimab intravenously every 2 weeks at 0.01 to 10 mg/kg. Eligibility admitted prior anti-PD-1, anti-PD-L1 or anti-CTLA-4 therapy; roughly 39% had some. Overall study results and limits: In a subset of nonresponders, normalized T-cell clonal expansion was also low.

The junction had 6 bases not matched to a gene; V was cut back by 5 bases and J by 5 bases. The CDR3 contains 13 residues. The germline V gene encodes CDR1 SQVTM and CDR2 ANQGSEA. About this clone itself: The antigen remains unidentified.

TCRdb's copy holds only in-frame clones and misses some; the assay was immunoSEQ multiplex PCR. The table lists around 56,000 clones, approximately 85% of them singletons, with around 10% in the top ten. Samples of blood were obtained at baseline, on cycle 4 day 1, and on cycle 7 day 1. Material: CD4+ or CD8+ T cells sorted from blood, obtained in a trial of the OX40 agonist ivuxolimab. The gene calls are TRBV29-1 and TRBJ2-7; 10 bases map to TRBD1. This TCR was sampled from an adult with an advanced solid tumor such as melanoma, head and neck, liver or kidney cancer. The CDR3 DNA is TGCAGCGTTAGGGACAGGGGAATCGACGAGCAGTACTTC. Translating it yields CSVRDRGIDEQYF.